This T cell receptor beta chain was observed in a study of blood T cell repertoires in COVID-19. Study details: The United States, Italy and Spain were the sources of the acute and convalescent COVID-19 samples. Sources were T cells, B-cell-depleted T cells, or PBMCs; the material itself was cDNA or gDNA.

Authors' methods: It was from reference gene primer amplification that nucleated cell counts were estimated. Sequencing was performed with immunoSEQ multiplex PCR; in TCRdb, only in-frame clones are kept and a portion is missing. The DNA gave D and trimming, while V, J and clone size come from that table. The sample holds around 100,000 clones; around nine tenths are singletons and the top ten take more than 5%. Germline lookup yields CDR1 WSHSY and CDR2 SAAADI. V shed 3 bases and J shed 3 bases, with 20 bases lying between them. The CDR3 spans 17 residues. The sequenced sample was peripheral blood. This clonotype originated in a man in his sixties or seventies with acute or convalescent COVID-19. The V gene is TRBV10-2, the J gene TRBJ1-2, with D possibly being TRBD1 (6 bases). As DNA, the CDR3 is TGCGCCAGCAGTGACCATACAGGGAGGGTTCTCCACTATGGCTACACCTTC. This gives the protein CASSDHTGRVLHYGYTF.